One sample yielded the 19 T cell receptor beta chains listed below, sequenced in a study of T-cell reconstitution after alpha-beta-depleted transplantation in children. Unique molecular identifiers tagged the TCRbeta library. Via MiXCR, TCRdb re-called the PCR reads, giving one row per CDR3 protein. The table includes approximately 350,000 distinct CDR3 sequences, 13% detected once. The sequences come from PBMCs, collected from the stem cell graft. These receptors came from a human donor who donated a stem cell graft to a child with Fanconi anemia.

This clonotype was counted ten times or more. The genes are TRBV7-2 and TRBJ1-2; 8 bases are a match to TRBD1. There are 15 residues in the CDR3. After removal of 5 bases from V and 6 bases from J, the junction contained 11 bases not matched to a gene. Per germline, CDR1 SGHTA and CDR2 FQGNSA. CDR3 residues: CASSPAGQGLHGYTF. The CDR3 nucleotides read TGTGCCAGCAGCCCAGCCGGACAGGGATTACATGGCTACACCTTC.

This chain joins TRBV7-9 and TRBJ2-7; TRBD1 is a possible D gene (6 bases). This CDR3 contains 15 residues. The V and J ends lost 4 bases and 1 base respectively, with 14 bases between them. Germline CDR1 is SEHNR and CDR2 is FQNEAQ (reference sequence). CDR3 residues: CASSSIGTPSYEQYF. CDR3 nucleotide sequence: TGTGCCAGCAGCTCGATCGGGACACCATCCTACGAGCAGTACTTC.

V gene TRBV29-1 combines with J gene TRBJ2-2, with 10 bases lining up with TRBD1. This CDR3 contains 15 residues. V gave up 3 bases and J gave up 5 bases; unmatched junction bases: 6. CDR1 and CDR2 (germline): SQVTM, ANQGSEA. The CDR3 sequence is CSVEFLGQGTGELFF. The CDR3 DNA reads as TGCAGCGTTGAGTTTTTGGGACAGGGGACCGGGGAGCTGTTTTTT.

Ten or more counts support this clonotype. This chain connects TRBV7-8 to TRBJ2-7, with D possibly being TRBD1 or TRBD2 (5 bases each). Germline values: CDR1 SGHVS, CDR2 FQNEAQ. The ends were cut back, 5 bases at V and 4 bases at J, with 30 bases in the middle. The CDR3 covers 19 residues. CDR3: CASSHGLSRDRLEIYEQYV. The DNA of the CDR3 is TGTGCCAGCAGCCACGGGCTATCCAGGGACCGTCTTGAAATTTACGAGCAGTACGTC.

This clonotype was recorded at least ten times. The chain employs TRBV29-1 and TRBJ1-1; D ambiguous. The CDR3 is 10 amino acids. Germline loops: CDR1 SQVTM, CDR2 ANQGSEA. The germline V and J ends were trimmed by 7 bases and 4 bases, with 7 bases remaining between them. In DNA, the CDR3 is TGCAGCGGGGTAGTCACTGAAGCTTTCTTT. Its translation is CSGVVTEAFF.

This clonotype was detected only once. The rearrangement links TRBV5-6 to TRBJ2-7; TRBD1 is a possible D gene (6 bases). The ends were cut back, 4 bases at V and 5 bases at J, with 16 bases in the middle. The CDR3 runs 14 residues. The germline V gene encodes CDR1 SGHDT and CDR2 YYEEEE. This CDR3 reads CASSLRLGANEQYF. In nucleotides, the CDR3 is TGTGCCAGCAGCCTCCGGCTGGGGGCCAACGAGCAGTACTTC.

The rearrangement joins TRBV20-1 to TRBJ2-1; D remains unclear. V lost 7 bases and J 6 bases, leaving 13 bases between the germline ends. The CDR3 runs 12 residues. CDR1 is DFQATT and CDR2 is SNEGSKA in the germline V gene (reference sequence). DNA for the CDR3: TGCAGTGTGCCTGGTTTGGGCAATGAGCAGTTCTTC. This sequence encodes CSVPGLGNEQFF.

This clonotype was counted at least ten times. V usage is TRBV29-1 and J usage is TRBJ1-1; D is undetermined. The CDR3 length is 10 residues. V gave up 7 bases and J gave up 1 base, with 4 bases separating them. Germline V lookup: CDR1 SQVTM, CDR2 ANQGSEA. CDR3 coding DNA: TGCAGCGGGACGAACACTGAAGCTTTCTTT. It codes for CSGTNTEAFF.

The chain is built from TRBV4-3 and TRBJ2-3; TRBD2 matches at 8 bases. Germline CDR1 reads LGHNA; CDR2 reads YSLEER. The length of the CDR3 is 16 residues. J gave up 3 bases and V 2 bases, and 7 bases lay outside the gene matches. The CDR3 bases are TGCGCCAGCAGCCAAAGCGGGGGAGACGTTACAGATACGCAGTATTTT. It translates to CASSQSGGDVTDTQYF.

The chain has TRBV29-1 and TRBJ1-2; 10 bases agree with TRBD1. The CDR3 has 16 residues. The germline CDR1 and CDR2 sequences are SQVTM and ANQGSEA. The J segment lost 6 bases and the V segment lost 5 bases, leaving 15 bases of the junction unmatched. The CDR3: CSVWDAGTGVYDGYTF. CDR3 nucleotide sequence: TGCAGCGTTTGGGACGCCGGGACAGGGGTCTACGATGGCTACACCTTC.

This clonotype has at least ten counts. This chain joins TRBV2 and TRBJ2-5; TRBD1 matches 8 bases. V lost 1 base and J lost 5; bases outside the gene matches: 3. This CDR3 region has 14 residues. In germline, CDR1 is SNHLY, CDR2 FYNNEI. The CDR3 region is CASSEGQGKETQYF. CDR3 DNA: TGTGCCAGCAGTGAAGGACAGGGGAAGGAGACCCAGTACTTC.

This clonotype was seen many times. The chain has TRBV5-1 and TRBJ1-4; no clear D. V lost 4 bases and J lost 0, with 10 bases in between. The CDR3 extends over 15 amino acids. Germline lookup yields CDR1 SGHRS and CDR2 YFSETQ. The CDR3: CASSPTTATNEKLFF. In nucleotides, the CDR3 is TGCGCCAGCAGCCCTACGACGGCAACTAATGAAAAACTGTTTTTT.

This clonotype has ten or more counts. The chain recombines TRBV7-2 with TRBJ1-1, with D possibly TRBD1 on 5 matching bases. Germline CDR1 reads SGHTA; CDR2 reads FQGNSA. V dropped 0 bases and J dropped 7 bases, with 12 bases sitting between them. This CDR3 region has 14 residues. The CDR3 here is CASSLALGGFEAFF. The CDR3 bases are TGTGCCAGCAGCTTAGCGCTCGGGGGATTTGAAGCTTTCTTT.

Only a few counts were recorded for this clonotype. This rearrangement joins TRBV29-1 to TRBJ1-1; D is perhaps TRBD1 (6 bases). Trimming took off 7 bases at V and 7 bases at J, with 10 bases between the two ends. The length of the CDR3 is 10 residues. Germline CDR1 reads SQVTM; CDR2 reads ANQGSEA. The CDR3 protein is CSEGQIEAFF. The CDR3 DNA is TGCAGCGAAGGACAGATTGAAGCTTTCTTT.

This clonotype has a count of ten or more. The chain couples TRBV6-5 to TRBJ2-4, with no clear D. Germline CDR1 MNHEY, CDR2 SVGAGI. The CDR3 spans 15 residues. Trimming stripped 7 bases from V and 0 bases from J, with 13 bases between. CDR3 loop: CASTVGTLAKNIQYF. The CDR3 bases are TGTGCCAGCACCGTAGGAACGCTAGCCAAAAACATTCAGTACTTC.

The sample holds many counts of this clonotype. The CDR3 loop reads CASSTGLAGNTQYF. The DNA for the CDR3 is TGTGCCAGCAGTACTGGACTAGCGGGGAATACGCAGTATTTT. The chain combines TRBV2 with TRBJ2-3; 12 nucleotides match TRBD2. The V gene's germline CDR1 is SNHLY and CDR2 FYNNEI. The CDR3 is made up of 14 amino acids. V gave up 5 bases and J gave up 7 bases; unmatched junction bases: 4. The full variable domain, its missing parts supplied by reference TRBV2 and TRBJ2-3, is EPEVTQTPSHQVTQMGQEVILRCVPISNHLYFYWYRQILGQKVEFLVSFYNNEISEKSEIFDDQFSVERPDGSNFTLKIRSTKLEDSAMYFCASSTGLAGNTQYFGPGTRLTVL.

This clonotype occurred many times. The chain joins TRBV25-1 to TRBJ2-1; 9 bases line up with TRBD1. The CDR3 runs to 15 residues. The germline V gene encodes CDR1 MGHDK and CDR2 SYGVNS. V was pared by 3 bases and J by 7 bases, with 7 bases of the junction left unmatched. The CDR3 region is CASSDPGTGRNEQFF. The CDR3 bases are TGTGCCAGCAGTGATCCTGGGACAGGGAGGAATGAGCAGTTCTTC.

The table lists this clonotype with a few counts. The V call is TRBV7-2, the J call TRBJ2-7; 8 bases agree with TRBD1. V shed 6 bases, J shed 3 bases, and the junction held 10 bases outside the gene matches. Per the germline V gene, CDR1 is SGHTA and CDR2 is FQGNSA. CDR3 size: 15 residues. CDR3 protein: CASSPQGAALYEQYF. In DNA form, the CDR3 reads TGTGCCAGCAGTCCGCAGGGGGCGGCCCTCTACGAGCAGTACTTC.

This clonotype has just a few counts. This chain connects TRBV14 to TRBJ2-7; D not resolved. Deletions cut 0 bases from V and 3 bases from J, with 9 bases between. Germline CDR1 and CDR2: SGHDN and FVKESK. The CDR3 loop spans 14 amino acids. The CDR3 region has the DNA TGTGCCAGCAGCCAAGAGGGTTGGATCTACGAGCAGTACTTC. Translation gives CASSQEGWIYEQYF.